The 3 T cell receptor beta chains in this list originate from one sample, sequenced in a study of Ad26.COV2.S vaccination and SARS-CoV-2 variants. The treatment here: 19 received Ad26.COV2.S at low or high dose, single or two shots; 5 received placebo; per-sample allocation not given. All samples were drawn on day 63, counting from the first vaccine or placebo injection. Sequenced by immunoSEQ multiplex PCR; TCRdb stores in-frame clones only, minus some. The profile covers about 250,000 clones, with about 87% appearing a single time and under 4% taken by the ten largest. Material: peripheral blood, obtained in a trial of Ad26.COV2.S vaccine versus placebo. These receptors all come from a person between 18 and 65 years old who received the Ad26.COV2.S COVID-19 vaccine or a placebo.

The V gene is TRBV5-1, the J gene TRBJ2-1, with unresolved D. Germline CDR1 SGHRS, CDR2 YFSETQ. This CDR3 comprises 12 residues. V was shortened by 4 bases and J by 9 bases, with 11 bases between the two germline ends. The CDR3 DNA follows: TGCGCCAGCAGCGTAGTAGGCACTGAGCAGTTCTTC. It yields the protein CASSVVGTEQFF.

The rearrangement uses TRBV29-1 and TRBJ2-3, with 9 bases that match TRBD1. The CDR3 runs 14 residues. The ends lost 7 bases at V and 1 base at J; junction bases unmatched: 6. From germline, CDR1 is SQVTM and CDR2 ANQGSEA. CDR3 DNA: TGCAGCGCTTCGGGACAGGGAGGCACAGATACGCAGTATTTT. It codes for CSASGQGGTDTQYF.

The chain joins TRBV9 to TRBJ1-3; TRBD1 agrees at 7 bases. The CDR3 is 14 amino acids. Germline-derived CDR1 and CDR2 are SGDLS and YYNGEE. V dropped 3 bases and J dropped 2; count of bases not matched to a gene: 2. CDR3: CASSATGTGNTIYF. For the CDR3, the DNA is TGTGCCAGCAGCGCGACAGGGACTGGAAACACCATATATTTT.